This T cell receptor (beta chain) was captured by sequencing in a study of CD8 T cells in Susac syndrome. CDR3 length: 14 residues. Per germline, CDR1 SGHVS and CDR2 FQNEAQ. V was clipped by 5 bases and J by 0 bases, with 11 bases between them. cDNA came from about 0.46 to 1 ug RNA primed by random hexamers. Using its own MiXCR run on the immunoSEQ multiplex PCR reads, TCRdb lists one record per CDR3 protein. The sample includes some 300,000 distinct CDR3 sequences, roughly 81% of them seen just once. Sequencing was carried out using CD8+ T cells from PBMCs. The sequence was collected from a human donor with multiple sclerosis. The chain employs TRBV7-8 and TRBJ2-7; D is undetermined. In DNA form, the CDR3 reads TGTGCCAGCAGCCTCCTAGAAGCCTCCTACGAGCAGTACTTC. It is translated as CASSLLEASYEQYF.